These T cell receptor beta chains were read from a single sample in a study of T cell responses to AZD1222 COVID-19 vaccine. Profiled with immunoSEQ multiplex PCR; TCRdb holds only in-frame clones, not every one. The sample holds 200,000 or so clones, 75% to 90% seen once. The input for sequencing was peripheral blood, taken on day 0 of MenACWY control vaccination. These receptors were taken from an adult in good health. Both conserved end residues are part of each CDR3. D genes are given only for firm matches. Clone size is not always given. Where it is, it says once, few, many or a class for expanded clones.

abundance	d_gene	v_gene	len	j_gene	CDR3nt	CDR3aa
few	NA	TRBV5-6	15	TRBJ1-3	TGTGCCAGCAGCTATACAGGGTCTACTGGAAACACCATATATTTT	CASSYTGSTGNTIYF
NA	NA	TRBV18	14	TRBJ2-5	TGTGCCAGCTCCGGGGGACGGAAACAAGAGACCCAGTACTTC	CASSGGRKQETQYF
once	TRBD2	TRBV29-1	16	TRBJ2-3	TGCAGCGTTTTGATCACCTTACTAGCGGGGACAGATACGCAGTATTTT	CSVLITLLAGTDTQYF
NA	TRBD1	TRBV19	15	TRBJ2-2	TGTGCCAGTAGTATTCAGGGGGCGAACACCGGGGAGCTGTTTTTT	CASSIQGANTGELFF
NA	NA	TRBV9	13	TRBJ2-3	TGTGCCAGCAGCGTAGCTGCTCCAGATACGCAGTATTTT	CASSVAAPDTQYF
NA	NA	TRBV9	14	TRBJ1-6	TGTGCCAGCAGCGTATGGGGGGATAATTCACCCCTCCACTTT	CASSVWGDNSPLHF
NA	NA	TRBV27	14	TRBJ1-6	TGTGCCAGCAGTTTGGAGGAGTATAATTCACCCCTCCACTTT	CASSLEEYNSPLHF
NA	NA	TRBV11-3	13	TRBJ2-3	TGTGCCAGCAGCCCGCCTTACACAGATACGCAGTATTTT	CASSPPYTDTQYF
NA	NA	TRBV7-9	15	TRBJ2-1	TGTGCCAGCAGCTTAGTAGTCACAGGCTACAATGAGCAGTTCTTC	CASSLVVTGYNEQFF
NA	NA	TRBV7-8	16	TRBJ2-7	TGTGCCAGCAGCTTAGAGGAGGCGGGTACTACCTACGAGCAGTACTTC	CASSLEEAGTTYEQYF
NA	NA	TRBV28	14	TRBJ1-2	TGTGCCAGCCTGAGGGGAGGCACAACCTATGGCTACACCTTC	CASLRGGTTYGYTF
NA	TRBD2	TRBV5-1	17	TRBJ2-3	TGCGCCAGCACCGGGACTAGCGGGACCTTTAGCACAGATACGCAGTATTTT	CASTGTSGTFSTDTQYF
NA	NA	TRBV6-2/TRBV6-3	12	TRBJ2-5	TGTGCCAGCAGCTTTGTTGGCGGGTCCGGGTACTTC	CASSFVGGSGYF
NA	NA	TRBV29-1	14	TRBJ2-1	TGCAGCGTTGACCCTACAGGGTTGGACAATGAGCAGTTCTTC	CSVDPTGLDNEQFF
NA	NA	TRBV6-5	14	TRBJ2-3	TGTGCCAGCAGTTTAGGACAGTTCACAGATACGCAGTATTTT	CASSLGQFTDTQYF
NA	TRBD2	TRBV18	17	TRBJ2-3	TGTGCCAGCTCAAACTACGGGACTAGCGGCAGCACAGATACGCAGTATTTT	CASSNYGTSGSTDTQYF
NA	NA	TRBV7-3	20	TRBJ2-2	TGTGCCAGCAGTCCTCTGCCCATGGGCCGGGTTGGTAGGAACACCGGGGAGCTGTTTTTT	CASSPLPMGRVGRNTGELFF
NA	NA	TRBV7-9	14	TRBJ2-2	TGTGCCAGCAGCTTAAGTTGGGGGACCGGGGAGCTGTTTTTT	CASSLSWGTGELFF
NA	NA	TRBV11-3	15	TRBJ2-3	TGTGCCAGCAGCTTCCAGGGAAGAGAAGCAGATACGCAGTATTTT	CASSFQGREADTQYF
few	NA	TRBV11-2	14	TRBJ2-7	TGTGCCAGCAGCTTACGACCAGGGTTATACGAGCAGTACTTC	CASSLRPGLYEQYF
NA	TRBD1	TRBV28	15	TRBJ1-4	TGTGCCAGCAGTTTATCGTCAGGGGGAGGTGAAAAACTGTTTTTT	CASSLSSGGGEKLFF
NA	TRBD1	TRBV7-6	15	TRBJ2-7	TGTGCCAGCAGCCCCAGTACAGGGGCCGTCTACGAGCAGTACTTC	CASSPSTGAVYEQYF
NA	NA	TRBV16	14	TRBJ2-5	TGTGCCAGCAGCCAATTGGGACCCCAAGAGACCCAGTACTTC	CASSQLGPQETQYF
NA	NA	TRBV7-8	14	TRBJ1-4	TGTGCCAGCAGCTTAGGAGGGGTTGGAGAAAAACTGTTTTTT	CASSLGGVGEKLFF
NA	NA	TRBV12-3/TRBV12-4	13	TRBJ2-1	TGTGCCAGCAGTTTATCGAGCTACAATGAGCAGTTCTTC	CASSLSSYNEQFF
NA	TRBD2	TRBV27	18	TRBJ2-1	TGTGCCAGCAGTTTCCTAGGGGCTAGCGGGAGCTCCTACAATGAGCAGTTCTTC	CASSFLGASGSSYNEQFF
NA	TRBD1	TRBV9	16	TRBJ1-5	TGTGCCAGCAGCGCCGATGGGGGACAGGGGATTCAGCCCCAGCATTTT	CASSADGGQGIQPQHF
NA	TRBD1	TRBV7-2	17	TRBJ2-1	TGTGCCAGCAGCTTAGCGTCCGGGACAGTTTCCTACAATGAGCAGTTCTTC	CASSLASGTVSYNEQFF
NA	TRBD2	TRBV5-1	16	TRBJ2-4	TGCGCCAGCAGCCCAAGACTAGCGGGAAATCAAAACATTCAGTACTTC	CASSPRLAGNQNIQYF
once	TRBD2	TRBV27	15	TRBJ2-1	TGTGCCAGCAGGACCCGTATCGGGGGGGGTGATGAGCAGTTCTTC	CASRTRIGGGDEQFF
NA	NA	TRBV2	16	TRBJ2-2	TGTGCCAGCAGTGCGCGGTCTACCCGGAGCACCGGGGAGCTGTTTTTT	CASSARSTRSTGELFF
NA	NA	TRBV19	14	TRBJ2-7	TGTGCCAGTAGTCCCTCTATCGGTTCCTACGAGCAGTACTTC	CASSPSIGSYEQYF
NA	NA	TRBV2	12	TRBJ1-5	TGTGCCAGCAGTCCACAGATGCAGCCCCAGCATTTT	CASSPQMQPQHF